The source of this T cell receptor beta chain is a study of blood T cell repertoires in COVID-19 (TCRdb year 2020). Context from the whole study: The collaborator samples originated in the United States, Italy and Spain and spanned the acute and convalescent phases of COVID-19. The material from the prospective study consisted of cDNA or gDNA derived from T cells, B-cell-depleted T cells, or PBMCs. Deeply sampled blood TCRbeta repertoires from subjects exposed to, actively infected with, or recovered from COVID-19 were included in the dataset. The repertoires were released in a freely available public database meant as a resource for research on the immune response to SARS-CoV-2. The samples were drawn from two sources: the first 160 participants of the ongoing ImmuneRACE study, and over 950 subjects contributed by 6 global collaborators. A de-identified subject ID, COVID-19 status, age in years and sex were almost always included in the sample metadata. Where HLA class I and class II types were available, the types were taken from metadata supplied by the sample provider, not from assay-based typing. Summary of the overall study and its limitations: The amount of clinical and demographic metadata varied by source and participant and was provided uncurated.

Taken from cysteine to phenylalanine, the CDR3 has 13 residues. The retained sequence is limited to the CDR3, 39 bases, with the frame set at the first base. V loses 8 bases of germline sequence and J loses 1 base, and the interval between the two ends is 12 bases. The germline V gene (reference sequence) provides CDR1 LNHDA and CDR2 SQIVND. A word on this clone: Its cognate antigen has yet to be identified. Per-nucleotide qualities are absent, and no much larger clonotype sits a single base away.

TCRbeta CDR3 regions were amplified from genomic DNA by means of the immunoSEQ Assay, a bias-controlled multiplex PCR. In the original analysis: The number of nucleated cells in each sample was estimated by amplification of reference gene primers within the assay. To quantify the absolute abundance of each unique TCRbeta CDR3 rearrangement, sequence reads were collapsed and filtered. For each sample, productive Simpson clonality was calculated as the square root of Simpson's diversity index across productive rearrangements. Imported from immuneACCESS, the table was reduced by TCRdb to in-frame sequences with V and J called. These copies leave out some clones; in studies compared against another copy, an unresolved V gene accounts for under half, and the cause of the remainder is not known. V and J calls and clone size are given by that table; D and trimming were obtained from the DNA. This sample lists about 170,000 clones; around 82% were detected once. The ten biggest clones cover about a tenth of the sample.

Each collaborating institution followed its own protocols to collect whole blood in K2EDTA tubes. Collaborator samples were shipped for TCRbeta analysis as frozen whole blood, isolated PBMCs, or DNA extracted from either sample type. The clonotype was recovered from an older man with active or convalescent COVID-19. Material for sequencing was peripheral blood. The sequence is built from TRBV19 and TRBJ2-7; the D gene assignment is ambiguous. This receptor carries the CDR3 CASFPGSSYEQYF. The nucleotide sequence reads as follows: TGTGCCAGTTTCCCAGGCTCATCCTACGAGCAGTACTTC.